This entry lists 24 T cell receptor beta chains sequenced from one sample in a study of blood T cell repertoires in COVID-19. TCRdb's table, derived via immunoSEQ multiplex PCR, lists solely in-frame clones and lacks some. The sample lists approximately 220,000 clones; around four fifths were seen once. The sequenced sample consisted of PBMCs or T cells enriched from blood (not recorded which). The receptor set was obtained from a woman in her forties or fifties who had been exposed to COVID-19.

This clone was seen a few times. The V gene is TRBV2, the J gene TRBJ2-3, with TRBD2 identical over 9 bases. This CDR3 region has 13 residues. Germline V lookup: CDR1 SNHLY, CDR2 FYNNEI. V trimming: 1 base; J trimming: 11 bases; junction bases outside the gene matches: 4. The CDR3 sequence: CASSEDLAGLQYF. DNA of the CDR3: TGTGCCAGCAGTGAAGATCTAGCGGGGTTGCAGTATTTT.

The V gene is TRBV9, the J gene TRBJ1-3; no clear D. The CDR3 extends over 17 amino acids. Trimming left V 4 bases short and J 0 bases short, with 17 bases between. Germline lookup yields CDR1 SGDLS and CDR2 YYNGEE. CDR3 protein: CASSSPPHGISGNTIYF. CDR3 in DNA: TGTGCCAGCAGCTCCCCACCCCACGGGATCTCTGGAAACACCATATATTTT.

The chain couples TRBV9 to TRBJ2-3, with D unresolved. CDR3 length: 14 amino acids. The germline CDR1 and CDR2 sequences are SGDLS and YYNGEE. V lost 1 base and J 7 bases, leaving 13 bases between the germline ends. The CDR3 reads CASSVRGTANTQYF. Here the CDR3 DNA reads TGTGCCAGCAGCGTAAGAGGCACCGCTAATACGCAGTATTTT. Full variable domain (remainder filled in from reference TRBV9 and TRBJ2-3): DSGVTQTPKHLITATGQRVTLRCSPRSGDLSVYWYQQSLDQGLQFLIQYYNGEERAKGNILERFSAQQFPDLHSELNLSSLELGDSALYFCASSVRGTANTQYFGPGTRLTVL.

This chain connects TRBV7-6 to TRBJ2-1; D ambiguous. Per the germline V gene, CDR1 is SGHVS and CDR2 is FNYEAQ. CDR3 size: 15 residues. V was clipped by 2 bases and J by 6 bases, with 14 bases between them. The CDR3 reads CASSLYVGSGNEQFF. As DNA, the CDR3 is TGTGCCAGCAGCTTATATGTTGGGTCGGGCAATGAGCAGTTCTTC.

The V gene is TRBV5-1, the J gene TRBJ1-1; a possible D gene is TRBD1 (6 bases). In germline, CDR1 is SGHRS, CDR2 YFSETQ. The CDR3 is made up of 15 amino acids. V was shortened by 4 bases and J by 2 bases, with 15 bases between the two germline ends. CDR3 sequence (DNA): TGCGCCAGCAGCACTACCGGGACACTCAACACTGAAGCTTTCTTT. This sequence encodes CASSTTGTLNTEAFF.

CDR3: CASSYGQGSRYTF. In DNA form, the CDR3 reads TGTGCCAGCAGCTACGGACAGGGAAGCCGCTACACCTTC. The chain employs TRBV14 and TRBJ1-2, with TRBD1 matching over 8 bases. In germline, CDR1 is SGHDN, CDR2 FVKESK. This CDR3 contains 13 residues. Losses at the gene ends were 5 bases for V and 9 bases for J; bases not matched to a gene: 8.

J is TRBJ1-2 and V is TRBV7-9, with 7 bases fitting TRBD1. The CDR3 consists of 16 residues. Losses at the gene ends were 1 base for V and 2 bases for J; bases not matched to a gene: 7. Looked up from germline, CDR1 is SEHNR and CDR2 is FQNEAQ (reference sequence). Written as DNA, the CDR3 is TGTGCCAGCAGCTTAGGCCGGGACAGTAAAAACTATGGCTACACCTTC. It encodes CASSLGRDSKNYGYTF.

Of note for this clone: Other DNA sequences from this sample encode an identical CDR3 as well. The genes are TRBV19 and TRBJ1-5, with a possible D match to TRBD1 (5 bases). Germline V gene lookup returns CDR1 LNHDA and CDR2 SQIVND (reference sequence). Trimming left V 2 bases short and J 4 bases short, with 9 bases between. The CDR3 sequence is 14 residues long. The CDR3 region has the DNA TGTGCCAGTAGTATAACCGGGACTAATCAGCCCCAGCATTTT. Translating gives CASSITGTNQPQHF.

V gene TRBV3-1 (or the pseudogene TRBV3-2) combines with J gene TRBJ2-7, with TRBD1 matching 7 bases. The CDR3 spans 13 residues. The V gene's germline CDR1 is LGHDT and CDR2 YNNKEL (reference sequence). V was clipped by 8 bases and J by 5 bases; unmatched bases: 9. The CDR3 region has the DNA TGTGCCAGCCGACAGGGAATTCTCGACGAGCAGTACTTC. Translation gives CASRQGILDEQYF.

The rearrangement joins TRBV7-2 to TRBJ2-2, with 10 nucleotides matching TRBD2. The CDR3 is made up of 13 amino acids. J was trimmed by 8 bases and V by 5 bases; bases with no gene match: 2. Germline CDR1 is SGHTA and CDR2 is FQGNSA. The CDR3 bases are TGTGCCAGCAGCGTGACTAGCGGGGGGGAGCTGTTTTTT. It is translated as CASSVTSGGELFF.

V and J are TRBV28 and TRBJ2-2; 9 nucleotides align to TRBD2. This CDR3 comprises 14 residues. Trimming at V came to 8 bases and at J to 1 base, leaving 2 bases not matched to a gene. From germline, CDR1 is MDHEN and CDR2 SYDVKM. The CDR3 sequence: CASLTSGNTGELFF. The CDR3 DNA sequence: TGTGCCAGCTTGACTAGCGGGAACACCGGGGAGCTGTTTTTT.

The rearrangement uses TRBV18 and TRBJ1-2; TRBD1 might be the D (5 bases). This CDR3 is 15 amino acids long. Trimming took 6 bases from V and 0 from J, leaving 14 bases between them. The germline gives CDR1 KGHSH, CDR2 LQKENI. The CDR3, as DNA: TGTGCCAGCTCCCCCAGGAAGGGGACTAACTATGGCTACACCTTC. Translating gives CASSPRKGTNYGYTF.

The chain combines TRBV29-1 with TRBJ1-5, with D unclear. The CDR3 spans 11 residues. CDR1 SQVTM and CDR2 ANQGSEA come from the germline V gene. The V and J ends lost 6 bases and 11 bases respectively, with 14 bases between them. The CDR3 reads CSVKNGEAQHF. DNA of the CDR3: TGCAGCGTGAAAAATGGGGAGGCCCAGCATTTT. Supplemented by reference TRBV29-1 and TRBJ1-5, the full variable domain reads SAVISQKPSRDICQRGTSLTIQCQVDSQVTMMFWYRQQPGQSLTLIATANQGSEATYESGFVIDKFPISRPNLTFSTLTVSNMSPEDSSIYLCSVKNGEAQHFGDGTRLSIL.

The table lists this clone with a few counts. The V call is TRBV28, the J call TRBJ2-5; possible D gene TRBD1, 5 bases. The CDR3 extends over 17 amino acids. CDR1 and CDR2 (germline): MDHEN, SYDVKM. V lost 7 bases and J lost 3, with 24 bases in between. CDR3 amino acids: CASKRRGLRQPEETQYF. Here the CDR3 DNA reads TGTGCCAGCAAGAGAAGGGGCCTGAGACAGCCCGAAGAGACCCAGTACTTC.

The J gene is TRBJ2-7, the V gene TRBV10-1, with 7 bases identical to TRBD1. The CDR3 length is 15 residues. Germline lookup yields CDR1 WNHNN and CDR2 SYGVQD (reference sequence). V lost 3 bases to trimming and J lost 8 bases; unmatched junction nucleotides: 13. This CDR3 reads CASSDEGQMGEKQYF. DNA of the CDR3: TGCGCCAGCAGTGACGAGGGACAGATGGGAGAGAAGCAGTACTTC.

This clone has just a few counts. The chain employs TRBV28 and TRBJ1-1; D is ambiguous. V gave up 4 bases and J gave up 1 base, with 7 bases separating them. The CDR3 totals 13 residues. Germline V lookup: CDR1 MDHEN, CDR2 SYDVKM. The CDR3 sequence: CASSSTWNTEAFF. Here the CDR3 DNA reads TGTGCCAGCAGTTCTACCTGGAACACTGAAGCTTTCTTT.

This rearrangement joins TRBV18 to TRBJ2-7, with a tentative D call TRBD2 (7 bases). Germline V gene sequence: CDR1 KGHSH, CDR2 LQKENI. This CDR3 has 15 amino acids. Trimming stripped 3 bases from V and 1 base from J, with 13 bases between. The CDR3 DNA follows: TGTGCCAGCTCACCGAAGGGAGGGGGTTCCTACGAGCAGTACTTC. The encoded protein is CASSPKGGGSYEQYF.

The CDR3 DNA sequence: TGTGCCAGCAGCTTGGAACGGGGGGCCTACGAGCAGTACTTC. Translation gives CASSLERGAYEQYF. The V and J genes are TRBV5-4 and TRBJ2-7, with TRBD2 matching 7 bases. The germline gives CDR1 SGHNT, CDR2 YYREEE (reference sequence). The CDR3 loop spans 14 amino acids. With V trimmed by 0 bases and J by 2 bases, 2 bases remained unmatched.

The chain carries TRBV4-2 and TRBJ1-1, with D perhaps TRBD1 (5 bases). The ends were cut back, 4 bases at V and 3 bases at J, with 18 bases in the middle. Germline lookup yields CDR1 LGHNA and CDR2 YNFKEQ. CDR3 length: 16 residues. The CDR3 sequence: CASSRRGGTGDTEAFF. CDR3 bases: TGTGCCAGCAGCCGCCGGGGGGGGACGGGTGACACTGAAGCTTTCTTT.

This chain connects TRBV7-9 to TRBJ1-6; 8 bases fit TRBD1. The V segment lost 5 bases and the J segment 7 bases; nucleotides outside the gene matches: 7. The length of the CDR3 is 15 residues. The germline V gene has CDR1 SEHNR and CDR2 FQNEAQ (reference sequence). The DNA of the CDR3 is TGTGCCAGCAGCACGGACAGGGTAGGAAATTCACCCCTCCACTTT. This translates into CASSTDRVGNSPLHF.

CDR3 residues: CASSQEVPGRAYEQYF. CDR3 nucleotides: TGTGCCAGCAGCCAAGAGGTGCCCGGGAGGGCCTACGAGCAGTACTTC. The V call is TRBV3-1 (or the pseudogene TRBV3-2), the J call TRBJ2-7; 8 nucleotides align to TRBD2. CDR1 and CDR2 from the germline V gene are LGHDT and YNNKEL (reference sequence). With 0 bases clipped from V and 2 bases from J, the junction kept 6 bases outside the gene matches. The length of the CDR3 is 16 residues.

The V gene is TRBV28, the J gene TRBJ1-4, with a tentative D call TRBD1 (5 bases). The CDR3 covers 15 residues. Trimming took 5 bases from V and 7 from J, leaving 17 bases between them. Per the germline V gene, CDR1 is MDHEN and CDR2 is SYDVKM. The CDR3 DNA is TGTGCCAGCAGTGAACCAACCGGGGGTAGTGAAAAACTGTTTTTT. As protein: CASSEPTGGSEKLFF.

The chain uses TRBV5-5 and TRBJ1-1; D gene unclear. Germline CDR1 SGHKS, CDR2 YYEKEE (reference sequence). CDR3 size: 15 residues. Trimming pared 3 bases from V and 0 bases from J, leaving 12 bases between. The CDR3 nucleotides are TGTGCCAGCAGCTCGCAACAGCTAATGAACACTGAAGCTTTCTTT. It encodes CASSSQQLMNTEAFF. The full variable domain, in which reference TRBV5-5 and TRBJ1-1 provide the parts outside the CDR3, is DAGVTQSPTHLIKTRGQQVTLRCSPISGHKSVSWYQQVLGQGPQFIFQYYEKEERGRGNFPDRFSARQFPNYSSELNVNALLLGDSALYLCASSSQQLMNTEAFFGQGTRLTVV.

CDR3 DNA: TGTGCCAGCAGTATAGGAAACACCATATATTTT. Encoded protein: CASSIGNTIYF. The chain couples TRBV2 to TRBJ1-3; D unresolved. V was cut by 5 bases and J by 4 bases, with 3 bases left in between. Germline loops: CDR1 SNHLY, CDR2 FYNNEI. The CDR3 loop spans 11 amino acids.